The clone carrying this TCR beta chain was detected only a few times. Its antigen is as yet unknown. The V end lost 4 bases, the J end lost 0 bases, and 7 bases lay between the germline ends. CDR3 size: 12 residues. Germline assignment: CDR1 GTSNPN and CDR2 SVGIG (reference sequence). A multiplex PCR was run with 60 Vbeta primers and 13 Jbeta primers. Sequencing used immunoSEQ multiplex PCR; TCRdb keeps in-frame clones, though not all of them. This sample yields 150,000 to 200,000 clones, of which roughly an eighth are seen a single time; about 7.8% belongs to the top ten. These data come from a study of cytomegalovirus exposure and HLA in healthy donors. About the research overall: Of the donors genotyped, about 390 in all, over 80% fell in the Caucasian-associated ancestry cluster. Overall study results and limits: Owing to their indistinguishability, certain V segments, notably TRBV6-2 and TRBV6-3, were excluded.

This TCR was sampled from a man in his fifties or sixties in good health and CMV-seropositive. What was sequenced was PBMCs. The chain recombines TRBV30 with TRBJ2-7; tentative D call: TRBD1 (5 bases). In DNA, the CDR3 is TGTGCCTGGATGGACAACTCCTACGAGCAGTACTTC. Its protein is CAWMDNSYEQYF.